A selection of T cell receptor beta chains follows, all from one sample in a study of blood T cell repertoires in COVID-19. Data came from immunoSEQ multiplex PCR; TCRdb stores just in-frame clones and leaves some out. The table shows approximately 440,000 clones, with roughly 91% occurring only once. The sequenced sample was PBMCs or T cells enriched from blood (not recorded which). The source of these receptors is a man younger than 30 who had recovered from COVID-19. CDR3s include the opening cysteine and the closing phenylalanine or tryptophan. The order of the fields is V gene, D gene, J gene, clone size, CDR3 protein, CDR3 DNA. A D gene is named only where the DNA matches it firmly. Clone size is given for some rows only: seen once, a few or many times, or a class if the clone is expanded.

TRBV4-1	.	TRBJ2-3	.	CASSQDLLPKVSDSRTDTQYF	TGCGCCAGCAGCCAAGATCTCCTCCCCAAAGTGAGCGACTCTCGCACAGATACGCAGTATTTT
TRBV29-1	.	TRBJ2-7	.	CSVRLASSYEQYF	TGCAGCGTTCGACTCGCCTCCTCCTACGAGCAGTACTTC
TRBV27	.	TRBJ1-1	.	CASSLAVDTEAFF	TGTGCCAGCAGTTTGGCCGTCGACACTGAAGCTTTCTTT
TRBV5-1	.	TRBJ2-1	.	CASSWTRDNEQFF	TGCGCCAGCAGCTGGACTCGAGACAATGAGCAGTTCTTC
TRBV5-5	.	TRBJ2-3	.	CASSRTPTDADTQYF	TGTGCCAGCAGCCGGACGCCGACAGACGCCGATACGCAGTATTTT
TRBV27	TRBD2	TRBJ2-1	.	CASSLRPGGPVEQFF	TGTGCCAGCAGTTTAAGGCCGGGAGGGCCAGTTGAGCAGTTCTTC
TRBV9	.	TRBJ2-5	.	CASSVTGLARETQYF	TGTGCCAGCAGCGTTACAGGCTTGGCGCGAGAGACCCAGTACTTC
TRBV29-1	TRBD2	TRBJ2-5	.	CSVESSGMETQYF	TGCAGCGTTGAATCTAGCGGGATGGAGACCCAGTACTTC
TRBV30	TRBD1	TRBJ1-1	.	CAWSVWRTGRSTEAFF	TGTGCCTGGAGTGTATGGCGGACAGGGAGGAGCACTGAAGCTTTCTTT
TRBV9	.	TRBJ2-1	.	CASSVDGDEQFF	TGTGCCAGCAGCGTAGACGGTGATGAGCAGTTCTTC
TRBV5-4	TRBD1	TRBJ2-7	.	CASSSGTGAPYEQYF	TGTGCCAGCAGCTCAGGGACAGGGGCCCCTTACGAGCAGTACTTC
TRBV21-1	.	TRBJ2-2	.	CASSPRDRVNTGELFF	TGTGCCAGCAGCCCCCGGGACAGGGTGAACACCGGGGAGCTGTTTTTT
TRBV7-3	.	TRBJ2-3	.	CASSSGTSTDTQYF	TGTGCCAGCAGCTCAGGGACTAGCACAGATACGCAGTATTTT
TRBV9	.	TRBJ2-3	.	CASSVTGLLTDTQYF	TGTGCCAGCAGCGTTACGGGTCTTCTCACAGATACGCAGTATTTT
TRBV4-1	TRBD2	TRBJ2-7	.	CASSPLSGGAVYEQYF	TGCGCCAGCAGCCCACTTAGCGGGGGGGCGGTCTACGAGCAGTACTTC
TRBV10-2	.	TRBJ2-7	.	CASSPSYEQYF	TGCGCCAGCAGTCCTTCCTACGAGCAGTACTTC
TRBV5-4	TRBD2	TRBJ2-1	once	CASSGGLDYNEQFF	TGTGCCAGCAGCGGCGGACTAGACTACAATGAGCAGTTCTTC
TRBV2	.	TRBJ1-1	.	CASSPSGGRNTEAFF	TGTGCCAGCAGTCCCTCGGGGGGAAGGAACACTGAAGCTTTCTTT
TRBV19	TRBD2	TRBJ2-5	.	CASSTRAGASETQYF	TGTGCCAGTAGTACCCGGGCGGGAGCATCGGAGACCCAGTACTTC
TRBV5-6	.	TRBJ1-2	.	CASSLERGGSYGYTF	TGTGCCAGCAGCTTGGAGCGCGGTGGCAGCTATGGCTACACCTTC
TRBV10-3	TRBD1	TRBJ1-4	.	CATRPQGGNEKLFF	TGTGCCACCCGGCCACAGGGGGGGAATGAAAAACTGTTTTTT
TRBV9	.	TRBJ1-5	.	CASSKEKDRRYSNQPQHF	TGTGCCAGCAGCAAAGAAAAGGACAGAAGATATAGCAATCAGCCCCAGCATTTT
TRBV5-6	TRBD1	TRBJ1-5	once	CASSLGGGYNQPQHF	TGTGCCAGCAGCTTGGGAGGGGGCTACAATCAGCCCCAGCATTTT
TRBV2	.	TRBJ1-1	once	CATTGGVSTEAFF	TGTGCCACCACCGGGGGGGTAAGCACTGAAGCTTTCTTT
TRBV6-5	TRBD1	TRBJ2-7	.	CASSYAATGGPYEQYF	TGTGCCAGCAGTTACGCAGCGACAGGGGGGCCCTACGAGCAGTACTTC
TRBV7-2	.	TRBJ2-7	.	CASNQQGYEQYF	TGTGCCAGCAACCAACAGGGCTACGAGCAGTACTTC
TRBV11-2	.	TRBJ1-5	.	CASSPQSNQPQHF	TGTGCCAGCAGCCCCCAATCCAATCAGCCCCAGCATTTT
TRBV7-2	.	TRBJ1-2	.	CASSPLDSYGYTF	TGTGCCAGCAGCCCGCTGGACAGCTATGGCTACACCTTC
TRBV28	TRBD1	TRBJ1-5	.	CASRSEGQSNQPQHF	TGTGCCAGCAGGTCTGAGGGACAGAGCAATCAGCCCCAGCATTTT
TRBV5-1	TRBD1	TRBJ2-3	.	CASRRRQGVGTDTQYF	TGCGCCAGCAGGCGACGACAGGGGGTGGGCACAGATACGCAGTATTTT
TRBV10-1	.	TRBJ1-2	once	CASSDGEAIDGYTF	TGCGCCAGCAGCGACGGAGAAGCCATCGATGGCTACACCTTC
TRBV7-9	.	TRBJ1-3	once	CASSLGESRSSGNTIYF	TGTGCCAGCAGCTTAGGGGAGTCAAGGAGCTCTGGAAACACCATATATTTT
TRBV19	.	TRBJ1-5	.	CASSSHGAGGQPQHF	TGTGCCAGTAGCTCTCATGGGGCTGGGGGGCAGCCCCAGCATTTT
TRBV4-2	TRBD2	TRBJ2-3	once	CASSQDSGLADTDTQYF	TGTGCCAGCAGCCAAGATTCGGGACTAGCGGACACAGATACGCAGTATTTT
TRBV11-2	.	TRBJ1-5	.	CASSQGTTRFQPQHF	TGTGCCAGCAGTCAAGGGACAACCCGTTTTCAGCCCCAGCATTTT
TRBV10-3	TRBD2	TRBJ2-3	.	CAISESGAGTDTQYF	TGTGCCATCAGTGAGTCGGGAGCGGGGACAGATACGCAGTATTTT
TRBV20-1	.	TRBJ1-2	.	CSASKQGEPYGYTF	TGCAGTGCTAGTAAGCAGGGTGAACCCTATGGCTACACCTTC
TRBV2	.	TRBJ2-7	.	CATTGQAYSYEQYF	TGTGCCACCACAGGGCAGGCTTACTCCTACGAGCAGTACTTC
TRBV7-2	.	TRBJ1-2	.	CASSLRNVVQENGYTF	TGTGCCAGCAGTTTACGAAATGTGGTACAGGAGAATGGCTACACCTTC
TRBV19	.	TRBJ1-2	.	CASSRQAGGYTF	TGTGCCAGTAGTCGACAGGCTGGTGGCTACACCTTC
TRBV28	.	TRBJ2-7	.	CASRDSSSYEQYF	TGTGCCAGCAGGGACAGCAGCTCCTACGAGCAGTACTTC
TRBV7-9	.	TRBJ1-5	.	CASSLQGLGQPQHF	TGTGCCAGCAGCTTACAGGGGTTAGGTCAGCCCCAGCATTTT
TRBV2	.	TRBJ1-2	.	CASSEGRPTVYGYTF	TGTGCCAGCAGTGAAGGGAGACCGACCGTCTATGGCTACACCTTC
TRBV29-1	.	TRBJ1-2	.	CSASGEYYGYTF	TGCAGCGCATCCGGGGAATACTATGGCTACACCTTC
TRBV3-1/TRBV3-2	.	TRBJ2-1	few	CASSLRGGGHNEQFF	TGTGCCAGCAGCCTTAGGGGAGGAGGGCACAATGAGCAGTTCTTC
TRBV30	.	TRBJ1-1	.	CAWSRGSHTEAFF	TGTGCCTGGAGTAGGGGATCACACACTGAAGCTTTCTTT
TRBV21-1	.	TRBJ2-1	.	CASSKVGRTNDQFF	TGTGCCAGCAGCAAAGTGGGCAGGACAAATGATCAGTTCTTC
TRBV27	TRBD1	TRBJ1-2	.	CASSLKSTGGPHGYTF	TGTGCCAGCAGTTTAAAATCTACAGGGGGCCCCCATGGCTACACCTTC
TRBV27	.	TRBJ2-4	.	CASSRGLGAKNIQYF	TGTGCCAGCAGTAGGGGGTTGGGGGCCAAAAACATTCAGTACTTC
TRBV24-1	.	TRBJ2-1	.	CATSGTGWGLMNEQFF	TGTGCCACCAGTGGGACGGGGTGGGGTTTAATGAATGAGCAGTTCTTC
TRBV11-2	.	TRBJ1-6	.	CASSLYAGVSNSPLHF	TGTGCCAGCAGCTTGTATGCGGGGGTGAGCAATTCACCCCTCCACTTT
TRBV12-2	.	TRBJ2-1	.	CASRSPLPRRNEQFF	TGTGCAAGTCGCTCCCCCCTCCCTAGGCGGAATGAGCAGTTCTTC